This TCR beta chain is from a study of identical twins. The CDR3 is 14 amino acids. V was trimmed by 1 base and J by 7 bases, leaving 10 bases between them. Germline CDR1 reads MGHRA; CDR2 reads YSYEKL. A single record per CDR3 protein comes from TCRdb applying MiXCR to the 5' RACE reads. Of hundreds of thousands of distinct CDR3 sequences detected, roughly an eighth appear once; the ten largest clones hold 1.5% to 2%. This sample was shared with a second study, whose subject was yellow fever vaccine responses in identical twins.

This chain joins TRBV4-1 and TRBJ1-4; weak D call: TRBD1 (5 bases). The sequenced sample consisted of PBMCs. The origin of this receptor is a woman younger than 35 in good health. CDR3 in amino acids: CASSQVGHGEKLFF. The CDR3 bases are TGCGCCAGCAGCCAAGTAGGACACGGTGAAAAACTGTTTTTT.